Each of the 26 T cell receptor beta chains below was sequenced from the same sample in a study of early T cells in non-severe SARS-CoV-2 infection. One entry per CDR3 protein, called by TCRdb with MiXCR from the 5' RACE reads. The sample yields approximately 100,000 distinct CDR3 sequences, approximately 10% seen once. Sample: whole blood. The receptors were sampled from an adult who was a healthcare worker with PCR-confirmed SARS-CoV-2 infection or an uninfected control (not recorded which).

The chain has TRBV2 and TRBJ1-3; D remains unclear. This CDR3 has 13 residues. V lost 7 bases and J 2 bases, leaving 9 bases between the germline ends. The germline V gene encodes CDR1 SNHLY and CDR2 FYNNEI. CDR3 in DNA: TGTGCCAGCACGAGGGAGACTGGAAACACCATATATTTT. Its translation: CASTRETGNTIYF. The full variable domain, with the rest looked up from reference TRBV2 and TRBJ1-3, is EPEVTQTPSHQVTQMGQEVILRCVPISNHLYFYWYRQILGQKVEFLVSFYNNEISEKSEIFDDQFSVERPDGSNFTLKIRSTKLEDSAMYFCASTRETGNTIYFGEGSWLTVV.

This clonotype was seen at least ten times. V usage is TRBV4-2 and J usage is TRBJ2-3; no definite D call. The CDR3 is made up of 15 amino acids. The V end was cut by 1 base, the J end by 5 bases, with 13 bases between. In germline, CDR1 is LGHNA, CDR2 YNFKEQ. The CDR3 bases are TGTGCCAGCAGCCAAGGGCCTCAACCCCGAGATACGCAGTATTTT. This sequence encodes CASSQGPQPRDTQYF.

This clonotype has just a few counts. CDR3 protein: CASSSQGVVGTQYF. The CDR3 nucleotides are TGTGCCAGCAGTTCACAAGGTGTTGTCGGTACGCAGTATTTT. This rearrangement joins TRBV12-3 or TRBV12-4 to TRBJ2-3; D remains ambiguous. Trimming shortened V by 4 bases and J by 8 bases, and 16 bases separated the two germline ends. This CDR3 region has 14 residues.

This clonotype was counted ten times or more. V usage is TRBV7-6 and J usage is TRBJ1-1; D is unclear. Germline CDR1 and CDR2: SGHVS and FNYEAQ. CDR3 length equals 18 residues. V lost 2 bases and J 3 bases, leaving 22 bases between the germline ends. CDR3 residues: CASSLKWNLNTRDTEAFF. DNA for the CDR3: TGTGCCAGCAGCTTAAAATGGAACCTGAACACCCGGGACACTGAAGCTTTCTTT. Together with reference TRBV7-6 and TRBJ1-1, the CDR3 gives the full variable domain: GAGVSQSPRYKVTKRGQDVALRCDPISGHVSLYWYRQALGQGPEFLTYFNYEAQQDKSGLPNDRFSAERPEGSISTLTIQRTEQRDSAMYRCASSLKWNLNTRDTEAFFGQGTRLTVV.

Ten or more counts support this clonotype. The CDR3 sequence: CSARFRNTGELFF. DNA for the CDR3: TGCAGTGCTAGGTTTAGGAACACCGGGGAGCTGTTTTTT. This chain uses TRBV20-1 with TRBJ2-2; D gene unclear. V was clipped by 3 bases and J by 1 base, with 6 bases between them. CDR1 DFQATT and CDR2 SNEGSKA come from the germline V gene (reference sequence). The length of the CDR3 is 13 residues.

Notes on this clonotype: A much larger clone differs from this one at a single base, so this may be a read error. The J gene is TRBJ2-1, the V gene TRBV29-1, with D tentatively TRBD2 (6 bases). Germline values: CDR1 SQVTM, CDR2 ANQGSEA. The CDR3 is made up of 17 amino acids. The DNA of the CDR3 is TGCGGCGTTGAATCTGCTCAGGAGGGTCGCTCCTACAATGAGCAGTTCTTC. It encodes CGVESAQEGRSYNEQFF.

This chain's CDR3 is CSAGGQGAYNYGYTF. The CDR3 nucleotides read TGCAGTGCTGGGGGACAGGGGGCATACAACTATGGCTACACCTTC. The gene calls are TRBV20-1 and TRBJ1-2, with 12 bases aligning to TRBD1. V shed 5 bases and J 2 bases; nucleotides not matched to a gene: 6. This CDR3 is 15 amino acids long. Per germline, CDR1 DFQATT and CDR2 SNEGSKA (reference sequence).

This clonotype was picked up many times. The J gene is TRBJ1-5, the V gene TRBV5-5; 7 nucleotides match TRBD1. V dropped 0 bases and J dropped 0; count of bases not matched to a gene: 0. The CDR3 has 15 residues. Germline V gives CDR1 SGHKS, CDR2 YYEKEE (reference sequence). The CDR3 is CASSLGQGSNQPQHF. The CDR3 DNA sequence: TGTGCCAGCAGCTTGGGACAGGGTAGCAATCAGCCCCAGCATTTT.

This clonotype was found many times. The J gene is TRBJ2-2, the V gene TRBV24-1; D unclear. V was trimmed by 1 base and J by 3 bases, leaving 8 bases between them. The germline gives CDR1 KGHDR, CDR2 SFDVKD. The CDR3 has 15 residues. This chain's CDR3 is CATSDFNVDTGELFF. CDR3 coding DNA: TGTGCCACCAGTGATTTTAATGTGGACACCGGGGAGCTGTTTTTT.

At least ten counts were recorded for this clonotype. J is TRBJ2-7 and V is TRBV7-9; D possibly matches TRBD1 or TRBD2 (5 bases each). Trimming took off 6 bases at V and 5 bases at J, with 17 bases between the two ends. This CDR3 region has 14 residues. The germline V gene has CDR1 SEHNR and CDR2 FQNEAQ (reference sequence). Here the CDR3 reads CASSLTGTRDEQYF. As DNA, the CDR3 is TGTGCCAGCAGTTTGACGGGGACCCGGGACGAGCAGTACTTC. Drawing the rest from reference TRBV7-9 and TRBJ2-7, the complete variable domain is DTGVSQNPRHKITKRGQNVTFRCDPISEHNRLYWYRQTLGQGPEFLTYFQNEAQLEKSRLLSDRFSAERPKGSFSTLEIQRTEQGDSAMYLCASSLTGTRDEQYFGPGTRLTVT.

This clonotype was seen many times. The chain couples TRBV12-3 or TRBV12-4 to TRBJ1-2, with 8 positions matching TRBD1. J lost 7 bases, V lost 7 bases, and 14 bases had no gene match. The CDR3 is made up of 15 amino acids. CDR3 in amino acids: CASTQDRASYSGYTF. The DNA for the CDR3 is TGTGCCAGCACCCAGGACAGGGCAAGCTATTCTGGCTACACCTTC.

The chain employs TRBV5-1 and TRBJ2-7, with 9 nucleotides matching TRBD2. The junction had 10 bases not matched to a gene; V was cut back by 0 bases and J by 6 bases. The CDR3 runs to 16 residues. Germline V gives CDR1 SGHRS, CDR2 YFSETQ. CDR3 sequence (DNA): TGCGCCAGCAGCTTGGGCGGGGTTGGACTAGCGAGCGAGCAGTACTTC. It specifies CASSLGGVGLASEQYF. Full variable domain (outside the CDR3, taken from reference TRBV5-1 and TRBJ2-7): KAGVTQTPRYLIKTRGQQVTLSCSPISGHRSVSWYQQTPGQGLQFLFEYFSETQRNKGNFPGRFSGRQFSNSRSEMNVSTLELGDSALYLCASSLGGVGLASEQYFGPGTRLTVT.

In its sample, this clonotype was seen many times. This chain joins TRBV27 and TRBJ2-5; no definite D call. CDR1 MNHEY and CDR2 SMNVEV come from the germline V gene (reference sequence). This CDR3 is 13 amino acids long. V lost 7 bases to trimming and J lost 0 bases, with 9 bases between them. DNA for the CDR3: TGTGCCAGCAAGTTAAGGGACCAAGAGACCCAGTACTTC. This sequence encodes CASKLRDQETQYF.

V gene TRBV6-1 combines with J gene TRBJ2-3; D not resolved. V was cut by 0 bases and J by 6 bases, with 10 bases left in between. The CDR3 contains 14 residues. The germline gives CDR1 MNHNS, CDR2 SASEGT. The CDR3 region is CASSEAGPFDTQYF. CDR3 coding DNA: TGTGCCAGCAGTGAAGCGGGCCCGTTCGATACGCAGTATTTT.

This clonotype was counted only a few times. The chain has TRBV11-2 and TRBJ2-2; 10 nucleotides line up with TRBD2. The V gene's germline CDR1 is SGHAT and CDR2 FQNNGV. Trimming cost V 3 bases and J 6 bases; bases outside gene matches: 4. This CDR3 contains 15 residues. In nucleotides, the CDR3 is TGTGCCAGCAGCTTTCAGCGGGGGGGCGCCGGGGAGCTGTTTTTT. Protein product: CASSFQRGGAGELFF.

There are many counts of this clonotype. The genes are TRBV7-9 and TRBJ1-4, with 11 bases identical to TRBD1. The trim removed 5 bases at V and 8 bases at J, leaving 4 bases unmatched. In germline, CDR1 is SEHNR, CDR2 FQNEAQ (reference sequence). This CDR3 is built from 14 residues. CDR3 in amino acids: CASSRGQGGEKLFF. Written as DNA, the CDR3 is TGTGCCAGCAGCCGGGGACAGGGGGGAGAAAAACTGTTTTTT.

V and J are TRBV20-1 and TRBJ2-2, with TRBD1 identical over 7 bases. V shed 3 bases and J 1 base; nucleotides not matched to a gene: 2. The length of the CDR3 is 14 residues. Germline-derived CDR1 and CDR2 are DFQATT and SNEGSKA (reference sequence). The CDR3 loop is CSARRQGNTGELFF. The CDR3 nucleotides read TGCAGTGCTAGGAGACAGGGGAACACCGGGGAGCTGTTTTTT.

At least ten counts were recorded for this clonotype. The CDR3 DNA reads as TGTGCCAGTAGTATTCTGGGTCCAGCAGATGAAAAACTGTTTTTT. It specifies CASSILGPADEKLFF. The chain couples TRBV19 to TRBJ1-4, with D unclear. Trimming stripped 3 bases from V and 6 bases from J, with 14 bases between. Germline assignment: CDR1 LNHDA and CDR2 SQIVND (reference sequence). This CDR3 has 15 residues.

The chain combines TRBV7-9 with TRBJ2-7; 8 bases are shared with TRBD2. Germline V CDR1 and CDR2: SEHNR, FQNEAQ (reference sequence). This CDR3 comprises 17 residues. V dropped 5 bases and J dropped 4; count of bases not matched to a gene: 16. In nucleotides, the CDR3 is TGTGCCAGCAGCCCGGAACCGAGACTAGCGCAGGATTACGAGCAGTACTTC. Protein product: CASSPEPRLAQDYEQYF.

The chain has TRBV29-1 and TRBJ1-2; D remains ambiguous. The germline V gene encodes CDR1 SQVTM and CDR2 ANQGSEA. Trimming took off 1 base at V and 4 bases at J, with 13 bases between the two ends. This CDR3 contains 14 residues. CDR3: CSVEAGGRIYGYTF. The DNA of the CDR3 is TGCAGCGTTGAAGCTGGCGGCAGGATCTATGGCTACACCTTC.

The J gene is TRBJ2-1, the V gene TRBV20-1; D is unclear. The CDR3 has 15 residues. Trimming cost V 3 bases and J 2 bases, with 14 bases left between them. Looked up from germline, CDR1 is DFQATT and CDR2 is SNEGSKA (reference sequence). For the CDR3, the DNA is TGCAGTGCTAGTGTTGCAGGCCCTACCTACAATGAGCAGTTCTTC. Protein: CSASVAGPTYNEQFF.

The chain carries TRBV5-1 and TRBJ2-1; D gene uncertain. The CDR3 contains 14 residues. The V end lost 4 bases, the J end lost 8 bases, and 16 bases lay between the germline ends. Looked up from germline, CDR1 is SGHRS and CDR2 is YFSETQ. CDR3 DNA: TGCGCCAGCAGCCCCGTGACCGCCAGCCATGAGCAGTTCTTC. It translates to CASSPVTASHEQFF.

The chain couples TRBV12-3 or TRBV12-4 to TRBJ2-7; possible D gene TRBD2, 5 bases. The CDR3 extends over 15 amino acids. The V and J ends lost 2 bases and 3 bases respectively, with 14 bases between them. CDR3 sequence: CASSLPLQGGYEQYF. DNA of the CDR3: TGTGCCAGCAGTTTACCCCTTCAAGGAGGCTACGAGCAGTACTTC.

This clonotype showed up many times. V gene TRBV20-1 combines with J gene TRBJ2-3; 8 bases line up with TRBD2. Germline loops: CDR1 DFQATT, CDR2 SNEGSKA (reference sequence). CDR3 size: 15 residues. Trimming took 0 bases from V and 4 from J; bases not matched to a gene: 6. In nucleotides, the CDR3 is TGCAGTGCTAGAGATCACGGGGGGGGCGCAGATACGCAGTATTTT. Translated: CSARDHGGGADTQYF.

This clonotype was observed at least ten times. CDR3 region: CSAVRRLATYEQYF. DNA of the CDR3: TGCAGTGCGGTAAGACGGCTGGCTACCTACGAGCAGTACTTC. The genes are TRBV20-1 and TRBJ2-7; D remains ambiguous. V shed 6 bases and J shed 2 bases, with 17 bases lying between them. There are 14 residues in the CDR3. Looked up from germline, CDR1 is DFQATT and CDR2 is SNEGSKA (reference sequence).

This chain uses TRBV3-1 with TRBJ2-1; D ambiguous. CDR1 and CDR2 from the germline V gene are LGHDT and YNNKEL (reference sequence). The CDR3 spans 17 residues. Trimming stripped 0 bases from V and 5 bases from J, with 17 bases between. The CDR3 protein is CASSQDVGILADNEQFF. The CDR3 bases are TGTGCCAGCAGCCAAGATGTGGGCATCCTGGCCGACAATGAGCAGTTCTTC.